This T cell receptor delta chain was obtained from a study of gamma-delta T cells after stem cell transplantation. TCRdb made new clone calls on the RT-PCR reads using CATT. The table shows around 2,200 delta-chain clones, with roughly 47% occurring only once. Trimming removed 3 bases from V and 2 bases from J; junction bases left unmatched: 7. CDR1 is GEAIGNYY, CDR2 EKD, per germline. This CDR3 is 16 amino acids long. The receptor was derived from a human donor. It is not recorded whose cells these are; they may come from a transplant donor. Material for sequencing was gamma-delta T cells. The chain couples TRDV2 to TRDJ1; TRDD3 matches at 11 bases. This CDR3 reads CACDLLGDIATDKLIF. The CDR3 DNA is TGTGCCTGTGACTTACTGGGGGATATCGCTACCGATAAACTCATCTTT.